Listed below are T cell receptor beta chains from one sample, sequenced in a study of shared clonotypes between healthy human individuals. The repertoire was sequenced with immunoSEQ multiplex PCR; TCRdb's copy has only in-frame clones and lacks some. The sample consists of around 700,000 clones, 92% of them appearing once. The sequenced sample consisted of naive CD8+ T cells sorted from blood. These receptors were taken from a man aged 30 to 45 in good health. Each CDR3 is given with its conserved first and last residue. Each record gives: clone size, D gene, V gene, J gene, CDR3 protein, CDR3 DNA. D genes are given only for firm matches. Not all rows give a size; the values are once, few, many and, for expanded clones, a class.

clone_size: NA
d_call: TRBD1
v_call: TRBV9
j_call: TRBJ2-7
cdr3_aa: CASSVTGGRYEQYF
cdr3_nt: TGTGCCAGCAGCGTGACAGGGGGTCGCTACGAGCAGTACTTC

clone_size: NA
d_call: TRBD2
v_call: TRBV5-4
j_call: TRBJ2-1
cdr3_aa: CASSLWGSGQNGYNEQFF
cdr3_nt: TGTGCCAGCAGCTTGTGGGGTAGCGGGCAGAATGGGTACAATGAGCAGTTCTTC

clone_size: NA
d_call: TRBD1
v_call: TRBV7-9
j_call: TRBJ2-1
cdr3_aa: CASSFIRQGDNEQFF
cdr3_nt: TGTGCCAGCAGCTTTATTAGACAGGGGGATAATGAGCAGTTCTTC

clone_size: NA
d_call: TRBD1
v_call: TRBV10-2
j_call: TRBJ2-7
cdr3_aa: CASRGTGEDEQYF
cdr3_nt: TGCGCCAGCAGAGGGACAGGGGAGGACGAGCAGTACTTC

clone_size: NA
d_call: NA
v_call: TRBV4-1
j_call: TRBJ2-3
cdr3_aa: CASSQVSGEDTQYF
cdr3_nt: TGCGCCAGCAGCCAAGTCTCCGGGGAAGATACGCAGTATTTT

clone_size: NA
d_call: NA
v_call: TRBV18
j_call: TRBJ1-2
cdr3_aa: CASSPPGQGYTF
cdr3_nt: TGTGCCAGCTCACCACCAGGGCAAGGCTACACCTTC

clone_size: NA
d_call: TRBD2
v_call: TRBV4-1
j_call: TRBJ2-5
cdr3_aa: CASSQEARGETQYF
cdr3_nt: TGCGCCAGCAGCCAAGAAGCGCGGGGGGAGACCCAGTACTTC

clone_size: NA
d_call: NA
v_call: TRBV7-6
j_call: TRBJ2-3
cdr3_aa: CASSLGAGSGSTDTQYF
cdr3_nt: TGTGCCAGCAGCTTAGGGGCAGGGTCAGGGAGCACAGATACGCAGTATTTT

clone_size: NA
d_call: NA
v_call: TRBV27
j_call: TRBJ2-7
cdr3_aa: CASSFGRESYEQYF
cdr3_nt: TGTGCCAGCAGTTTCGGCAGGGAATCCTACGAGCAGTACTTC

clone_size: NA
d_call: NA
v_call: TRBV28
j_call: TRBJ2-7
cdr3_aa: CASSFPAYEQYF
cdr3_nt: TGTGCCAGCAGTTTCCCGGCCTACGAGCAGTACTTC

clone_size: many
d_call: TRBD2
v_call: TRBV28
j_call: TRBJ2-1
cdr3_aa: CATSSGSQYEQFF
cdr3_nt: TGTGCCACTTCTAGCGGGAGTCAGTATGAGCAGTTCTTC

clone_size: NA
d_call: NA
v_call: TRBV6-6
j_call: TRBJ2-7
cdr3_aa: CASSSSTEWANEQYF
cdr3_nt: TGTGCCAGCAGTTCCTCGACAGAGTGGGCTAACGAGCAGTACTTC

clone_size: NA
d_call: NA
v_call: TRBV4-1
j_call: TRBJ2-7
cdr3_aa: CASSQKHPLSYEQYF
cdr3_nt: TGCGCCAGCAGCCAGAAACATCCGCTCTCCTACGAGCAGTACTTC

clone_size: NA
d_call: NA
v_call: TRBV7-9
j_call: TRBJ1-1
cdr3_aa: CASSPEEGVWNTEAFF
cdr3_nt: TGTGCCAGCAGCCCAGAGGAGGGTGTGTGGAACACTGAAGCTTTCTTT

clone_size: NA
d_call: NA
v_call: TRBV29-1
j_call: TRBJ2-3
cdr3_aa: CSVQGQFRTDTQYF
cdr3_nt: TGCAGCGTCCAAGGACAGTTTCGCACAGATACGCAGTATTTT

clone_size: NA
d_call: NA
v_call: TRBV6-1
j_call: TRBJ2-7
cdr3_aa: CASSPGSSSYEQYF
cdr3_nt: TGTGCCAGCAGTCCCGGGAGCAGCTCCTACGAGCAGTACTTC

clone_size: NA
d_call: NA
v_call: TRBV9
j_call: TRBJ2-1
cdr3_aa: CASSVGTANEQFF
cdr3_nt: TGTGCCAGCAGCGTAGGAACGGCGAATGAGCAGTTCTTC

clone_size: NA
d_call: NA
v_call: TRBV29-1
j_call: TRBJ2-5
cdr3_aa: CSVETTAREETQYF
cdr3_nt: TGCAGCGTTGAAACAACAGCCAGGGAGGAGACCCAGTACTTC

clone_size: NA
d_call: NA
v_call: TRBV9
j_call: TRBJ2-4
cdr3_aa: CASSDDKGIQYF
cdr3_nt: TGTGCCAGCAGCGACGACAAGGGGATTCAGTACTTC

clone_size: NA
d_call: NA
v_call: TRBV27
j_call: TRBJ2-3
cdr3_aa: CATGGVDTDTQYF
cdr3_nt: TGTGCCACAGGTGGGGTAGACACAGATACGCAGTATTTT

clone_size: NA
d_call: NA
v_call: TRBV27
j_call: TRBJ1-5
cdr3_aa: CASSFRGSNQPQHF
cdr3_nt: TGTGCCAGCAGTTTCAGGGGTAGCAATCAGCCCCAGCATTTT

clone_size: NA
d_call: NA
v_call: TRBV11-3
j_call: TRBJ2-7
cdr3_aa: CASTSRGGEQYF
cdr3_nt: TGTGCCAGCACTAGTAGGGGGGGCGAGCAGTACTTC

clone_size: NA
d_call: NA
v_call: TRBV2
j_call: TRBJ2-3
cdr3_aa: CASGGTDTQYF
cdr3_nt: TGTGCCAGCGGTGGGACAGATACGCAGTATTTT

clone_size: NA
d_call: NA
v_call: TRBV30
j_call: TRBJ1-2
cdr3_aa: CAWGDYGYTF
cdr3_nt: TGTGCCTGGGGGGACTATGGCTACACCTTC